These 2 T cell receptor beta chains originate from one sample sequenced in a study of early T cells in non-severe SARS-CoV-2 infection. TCRdb re-derived calls from the 5' RACE reads in MiXCR, one entry per CDR3 protein. Of roughly 34,000 distinct CDR3 sequences listed, approximately 6.9% are singletons. The sample was whole blood, taken at baseline. The receptors here all came from an adult who was a healthcare worker with PCR-confirmed SARS-CoV-2 infection or an uninfected control (not recorded which).

CDR3 nucleotide sequence: TGTGCCTGGAGTCAGGGGGTTCAAGAGACCCAGTACTTC. The encoded protein is CAWSQGVQETQYF. The gene calls are TRBV30 and TRBJ2-5; 7 bases align to TRBD1. The trim removed 2 bases at V and 2 bases at J, leaving 2 bases unmatched. The CDR3 loop spans 13 amino acids. Germline V lookup: CDR1 GTSNPN, CDR2 SVGIG (reference sequence).

This clonotype was recorded at least ten times. The rearrangement uses TRBV5-6 and TRBJ2-7, with a weak D call TRBD2 (5 bases). The CDR3 runs 14 residues. From germline, CDR1 is SGHDT and CDR2 YYEEEE. V was trimmed by 0 bases and J by 2 bases, leaving 9 bases between them. CDR3 amino acids: CASSLGSVPYEQYF. DNA for the CDR3: TGTGCCAGCAGCTTGGGTAGCGTGCCCTACGAGCAGTACTTC.